This T cell receptor beta chain originates from a study of blood T cell repertoires in COVID-19. Study-level background: From the United States, Italy and Spain came samples of acute and convalescent COVID-19. The cDNA or gDNA used as material had been derived from T cells, B-cell-depleted T cells, or PBMCs.

Trimming took 4 bases from V and 2 from J, leaving 16 bases between them. This CDR3 is built from 16 residues. Germline CDR1 is MGHRA and CDR2 is YSYEKL. Clones were sequenced by immunoSEQ multiplex PCR, and TCRdb holds only the in-frame ones, with some missing. Of approximately 280,000 clones listed, around nine tenths are singletons. Assignment of participants to cohorts was predicated upon participant-reported clinical history. Source material: PBMCs or T cells enriched from blood (not recorded which). V and J are TRBV4-1 and TRBJ2-3; the D gene is possibly TRBD2 (5 bases). The origin of this receptor is a woman aged 18-35 years who had recovered from COVID-19. CDR3 nucleotide sequence: TGCGCCAGCAGCCCCATAGTGAAGCGGAACACAGATACGCAGTATTTT. This encodes CASSPIVKRNTDTQYF.